This paragraph covers one T cell receptor beta chain sequence. Its target is not known. Patients were excluded for autoimmune disease history or systemic immunosuppression. Generated by immunoSEQ multiplex PCR, the TCRdb table keeps only in-frame clones and is missing some. The sample contains some 45,000 clones, about nine tenths of which appear only once. The sample originates from a study of OX40 agonist ivuxolimab in advanced cancers. Study information: Participants averaged roughly 60 years of age (range about 23 to 80) and were around 80% male. Among those treated, three patients had partial responses, one with hepatocellular carcinoma and two with cutaneous melanoma. Study-level points and caveats: Clones of CD4+ and CD8+ blood T cells grew by week 6 at doses of 0.1 to 3.0 mg/kg.

The germline CDR1 and CDR2 sequences are SGHTA and FQGTGA. This CDR3 region has 14 residues. Between the trimmed V and J ends, which lost 4 bases and 6 bases, there was a span of 12 bases. The genes are TRBV7-3 and TRBJ2-2; D tentatively reads TRBD1 or TRBD2 (5 bases each). The TCR comes from an adult with an advanced solid tumor such as melanoma, head and neck, liver or kidney cancer. The input for sequencing was CD4+ or CD8+ T cells sorted from blood, taken in a trial of the OX40 agonist ivuxolimab. The CDR3 DNA is TGTGCCAGCAGCTCAAGGGACGCGGCCGGGGAGCTGTTTTTT. Protein sequence: CASSSRDAAGELFF.